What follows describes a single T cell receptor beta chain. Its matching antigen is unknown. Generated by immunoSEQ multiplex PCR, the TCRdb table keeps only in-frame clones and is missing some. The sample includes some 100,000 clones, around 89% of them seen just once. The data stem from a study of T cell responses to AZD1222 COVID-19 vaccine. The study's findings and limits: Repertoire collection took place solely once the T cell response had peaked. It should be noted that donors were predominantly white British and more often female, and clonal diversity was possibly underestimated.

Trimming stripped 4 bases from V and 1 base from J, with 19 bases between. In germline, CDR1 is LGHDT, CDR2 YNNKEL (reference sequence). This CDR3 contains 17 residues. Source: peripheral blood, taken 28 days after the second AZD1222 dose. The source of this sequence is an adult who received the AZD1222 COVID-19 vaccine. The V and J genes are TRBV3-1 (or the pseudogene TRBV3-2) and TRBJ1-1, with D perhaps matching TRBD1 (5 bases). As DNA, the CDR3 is TGTGCCAGCAGCCCCTTCCACGGAGCAGGGCGGAACACTGAAGCTTTCTTT. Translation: CASSPFHGAGRNTEAFF.